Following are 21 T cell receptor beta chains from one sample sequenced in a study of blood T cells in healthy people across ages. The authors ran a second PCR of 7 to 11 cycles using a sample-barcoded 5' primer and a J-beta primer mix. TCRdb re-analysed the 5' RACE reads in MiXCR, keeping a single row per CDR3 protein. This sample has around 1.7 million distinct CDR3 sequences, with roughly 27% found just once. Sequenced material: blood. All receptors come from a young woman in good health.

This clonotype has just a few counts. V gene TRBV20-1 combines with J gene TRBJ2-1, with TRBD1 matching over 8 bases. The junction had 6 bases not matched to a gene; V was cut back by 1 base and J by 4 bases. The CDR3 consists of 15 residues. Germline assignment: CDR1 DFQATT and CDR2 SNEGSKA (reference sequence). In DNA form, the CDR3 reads TGCAGTGCTAGAGTCACGGGACAGGTATACAATGAGCAGTTCTTC. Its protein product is CSARVTGQVYNEQFF.

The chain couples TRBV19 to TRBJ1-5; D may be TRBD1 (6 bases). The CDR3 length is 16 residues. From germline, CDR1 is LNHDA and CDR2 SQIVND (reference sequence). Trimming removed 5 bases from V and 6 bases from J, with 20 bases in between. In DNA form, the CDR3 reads TGTGCCAGTAGTGGACTCGGACGAGGGGGGTGTCAGCCCCAGCATTTT. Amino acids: CASSGLGRGGCQPQHF.

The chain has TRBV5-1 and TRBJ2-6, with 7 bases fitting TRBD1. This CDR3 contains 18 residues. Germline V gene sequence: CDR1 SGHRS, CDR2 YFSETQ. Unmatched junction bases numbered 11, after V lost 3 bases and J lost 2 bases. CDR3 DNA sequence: TGCGCCAGCAGCTCCGGGACACAGGGGACGACTGGGGCCAACGTCCTGACTTTC. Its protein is CASSSGTQGTTGANVLTF.

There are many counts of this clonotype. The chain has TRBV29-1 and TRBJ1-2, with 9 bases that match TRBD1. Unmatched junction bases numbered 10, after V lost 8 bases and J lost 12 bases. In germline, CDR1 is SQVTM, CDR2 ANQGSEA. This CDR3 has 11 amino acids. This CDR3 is CSTPGQGGHTF. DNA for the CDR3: TGCAGCACGCCGGGACAGGGAGGACACACCTTC.

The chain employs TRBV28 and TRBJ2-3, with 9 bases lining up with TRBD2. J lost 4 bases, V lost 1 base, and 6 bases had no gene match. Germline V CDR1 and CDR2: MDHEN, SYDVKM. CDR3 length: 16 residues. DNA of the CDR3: TGTGCCAGCAGTTTATATAGCGGGAGTCGCCCAGATACGCAGTATTTT. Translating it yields CASSLYSGSRPDTQYF.

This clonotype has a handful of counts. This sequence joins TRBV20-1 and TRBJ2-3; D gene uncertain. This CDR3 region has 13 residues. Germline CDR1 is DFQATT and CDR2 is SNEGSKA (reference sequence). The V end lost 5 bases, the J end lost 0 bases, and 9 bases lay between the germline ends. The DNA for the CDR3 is TGCAGTGCTGCTTTTGAAAGCACAGATACGCAGTATTTT. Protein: CSAAFESTDTQYF.

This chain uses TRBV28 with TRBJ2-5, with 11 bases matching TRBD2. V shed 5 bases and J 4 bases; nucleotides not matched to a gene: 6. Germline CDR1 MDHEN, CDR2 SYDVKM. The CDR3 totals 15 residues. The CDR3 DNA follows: TGTGCCAGCAGTGCCCCTAGCGGGGGGCGAGAGACCCAGTACTTC. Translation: CASSAPSGGRETQYF.

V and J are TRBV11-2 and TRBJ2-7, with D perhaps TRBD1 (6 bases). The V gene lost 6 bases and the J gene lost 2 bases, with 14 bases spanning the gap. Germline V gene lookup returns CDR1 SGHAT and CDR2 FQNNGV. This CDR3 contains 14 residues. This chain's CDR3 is CASRSRGTTYEQYF. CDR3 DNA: TGTGCCAGCAGATCAAGGGGGACAACCTACGAGCAGTACTTC.

DNA of the CDR3: TGTGCCAGCAGTTTCGAGGGGGCGATCGGCTACACCTTC. Translating gives CASSFEGAIGYTF. V gene TRBV28 combines with J gene TRBJ1-2; 7 bases agree with TRBD1. Germline values: CDR1 MDHEN, CDR2 SYDVKM. The CDR3 sequence is 13 residues long. J gave up 8 bases and V 3 bases, and 6 bases lay outside the gene matches.

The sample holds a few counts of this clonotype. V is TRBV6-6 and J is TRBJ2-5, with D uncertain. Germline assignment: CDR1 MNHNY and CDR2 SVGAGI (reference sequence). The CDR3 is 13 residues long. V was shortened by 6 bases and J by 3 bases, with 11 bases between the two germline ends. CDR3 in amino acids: CASRLGGEETQYF. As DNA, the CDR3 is TGTGCCAGCAGACTTGGTGGGGAAGAGACCCAGTACTTC.

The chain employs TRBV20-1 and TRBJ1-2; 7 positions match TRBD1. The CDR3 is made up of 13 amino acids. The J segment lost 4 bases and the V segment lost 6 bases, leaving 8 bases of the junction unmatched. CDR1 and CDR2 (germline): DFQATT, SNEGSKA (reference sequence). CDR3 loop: CSAFDRASYGYTF. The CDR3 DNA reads TGCAGTGCATTCGACAGGGCCTCCTATGGCTACACCTTC.

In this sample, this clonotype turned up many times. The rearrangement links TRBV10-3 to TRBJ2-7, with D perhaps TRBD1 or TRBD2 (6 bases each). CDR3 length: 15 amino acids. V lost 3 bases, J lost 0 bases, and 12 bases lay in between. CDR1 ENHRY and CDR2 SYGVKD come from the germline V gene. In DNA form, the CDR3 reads TGTGCCATCAGTGACGGGGGCGAGAGCTCCTACGAGCAGTACTTC. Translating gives CAISDGGESSYEQYF.

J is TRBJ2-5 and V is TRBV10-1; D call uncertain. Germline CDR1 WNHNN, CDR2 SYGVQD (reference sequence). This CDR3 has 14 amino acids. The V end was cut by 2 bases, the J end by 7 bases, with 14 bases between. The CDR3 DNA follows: TGCGCCAGCAGTGAGGGCATCCTAAGGTGGACCCAGTACTTC. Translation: CASSEGILRWTQYF.

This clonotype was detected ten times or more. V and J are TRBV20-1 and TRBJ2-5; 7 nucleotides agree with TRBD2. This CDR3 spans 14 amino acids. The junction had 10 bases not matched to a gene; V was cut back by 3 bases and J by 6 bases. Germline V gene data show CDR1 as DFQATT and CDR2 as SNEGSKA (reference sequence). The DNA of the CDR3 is TGCAGTGCTAGCCCTAATCTCGGGGGGAAGACCCAGTACTTC. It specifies CSASPNLGGKTQYF.

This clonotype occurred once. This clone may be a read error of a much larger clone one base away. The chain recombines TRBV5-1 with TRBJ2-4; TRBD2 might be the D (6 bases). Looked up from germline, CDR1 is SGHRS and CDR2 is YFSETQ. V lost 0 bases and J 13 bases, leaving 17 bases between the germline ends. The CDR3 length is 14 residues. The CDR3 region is CASSLGEVYNEQYF. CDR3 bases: TGCGCCAGCAGCTTGGGGGAGGTTTACAATGAGCAGTACTTC.

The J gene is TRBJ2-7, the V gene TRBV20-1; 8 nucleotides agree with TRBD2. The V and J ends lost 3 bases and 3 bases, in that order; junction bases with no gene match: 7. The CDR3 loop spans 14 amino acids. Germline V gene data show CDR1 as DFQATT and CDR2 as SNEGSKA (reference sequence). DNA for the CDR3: TGCAGTGCTAGGGACAAGCGGGGGTTCTACGAGCAGTACTTC. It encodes CSARDKRGFYEQYF.

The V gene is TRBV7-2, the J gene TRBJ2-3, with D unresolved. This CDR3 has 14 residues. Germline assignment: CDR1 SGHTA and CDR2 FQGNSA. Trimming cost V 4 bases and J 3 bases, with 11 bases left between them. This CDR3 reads CASSCPGVTDTQYF. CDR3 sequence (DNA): TGTGCCAGCAGCTGCCCCGGCGTAACAGATACGCAGTATTTT.

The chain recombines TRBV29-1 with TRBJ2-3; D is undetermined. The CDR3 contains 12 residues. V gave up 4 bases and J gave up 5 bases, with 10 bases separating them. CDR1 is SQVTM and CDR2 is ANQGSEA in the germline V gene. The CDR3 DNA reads TGCAGCGTTGGGCGGAGACAAGATACGCAGTATTTT. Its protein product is CSVGRRQDTQYF.

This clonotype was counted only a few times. CDR3 amino acids: CSASGITGYNEQYF. In DNA form, the CDR3 reads TGCAGTGCTAGCGGGATAACGGGCTACAATGAGCAGTACTTC. The gene calls are TRBV20-1 and TRBJ2-1, with TRBD2 as a possible D gene (5 bases). The DNA matches TRBJ2-7 better at its end, which makes the J call doubtful. The CDR3 totals 14 residues. Germline V gives CDR1 DFQATT, CDR2 SNEGSKA (reference sequence).

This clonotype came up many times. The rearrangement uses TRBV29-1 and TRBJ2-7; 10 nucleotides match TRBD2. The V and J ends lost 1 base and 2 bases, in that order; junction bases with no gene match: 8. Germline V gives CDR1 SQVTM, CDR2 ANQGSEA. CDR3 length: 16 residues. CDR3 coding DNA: TGCAGCGTTGAAGGGTTACTAGCGGGGCATACCTACGAGCAGTACTTC. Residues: CSVEGLLAGHTYEQYF.

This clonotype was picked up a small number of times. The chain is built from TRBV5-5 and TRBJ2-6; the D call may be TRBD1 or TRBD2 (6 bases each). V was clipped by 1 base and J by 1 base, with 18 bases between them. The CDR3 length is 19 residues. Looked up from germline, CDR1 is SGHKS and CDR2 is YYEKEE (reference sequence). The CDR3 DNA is TGTGCCAGCAGCTTGCTTGGGGGGCTCTGGGGTTCTGGGGCCAACGTCCTGACTTTC. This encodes CASSLLGGLWGSGANVLTF.